What follows describes a single T cell receptor (beta chain). This record belongs to a study of T cell changes during pregnancy in multiple sclerosis. The data were produced by immunoSEQ multiplex PCR, yet TCRdb's version contains in-frame clones alone and is incomplete. The top ten clones hold approximately 0.5% of a sample with around 42,000 clones, about 90% of them seen once. Germline V CDR1 and CDR2: SGHAT, FQNNGV. Trimming cost V 2 bases and J 0 bases, with 13 bases left between them. CDR3 length equals 16 residues. Sequenced here: CD4+ T cells from peripheral blood mononuclear cells, sampled in the second trimester of pregnancy. The chain joins TRBV11-2 to TRBJ2-5, with D possibly TRBD1 on 5 matching bases. The receptor's source is a female donor in good health, enrolled as a control in a pregnancy study. CDR3 nucleotides: TGTGCCAGCAGCTTATTATTAGGGGCCCACCAAGAGACCCAGTACTTC. This gives the protein CASSLLLGAHQETQYF.